Presented here are 18 T cell receptor beta chains from one specimen sequenced in a study of shared clonotypes between healthy human individuals. Assay: immunoSEQ multiplex PCR; the TCRdb copy retains only in-frame clones and omits some. The top ten hold roughly 0.42% of the sample, which has approximately 1.5 million clones, 95% to 99% seen once. The sequenced sample was naive CD4+ T cells sorted from blood. Noted subset: CD45RA+ positively selected. The receptor source for this set is a man in his thirties or forties in good health.

The chain joins TRBV28 to TRBJ1-2, with 7 bases matching TRBD1. After removal of 8 bases from V and 5 bases from J, the junction contained 8 bases not matched to a gene. Germline-derived CDR1 and CDR2 are MDHEN and SYDVKM. The length of the CDR3 is 13 residues. CDR3 DNA: TGTGCCAGCTCCTTGGCAGGGGGGTATGGCTACACCTTC. As protein: CASSLAGGYGYTF.

Comments on this clone: Other DNA sequences in the sample encode the same CDR3. The V call is TRBV5-1, the J call TRBJ2-3; D perhaps matches TRBD1 (6 bases). CDR1 SGHRS and CDR2 YFSETQ come from the germline V gene. This CDR3 region has 14 residues. V lost 5 bases, J lost 2 bases, and 12 bases lay in between. The CDR3 region is CASSLDRPTDTQYF. CDR3 coding DNA: TGCGCCAGCAGTCTTGACAGGCCCACAGATACGCAGTATTTT.

The table lists this clone with a count of one. The CDR3 region is CASRSWNEQFF. For the CDR3, the DNA is TGTGCCAGCAGGAGTTGGAATGAGCAGTTCTTC. The V call is TRBV19, the J call TRBJ2-1; D is undetermined. V was cut by 9 bases and J by 7 bases, with 10 bases left in between. CDR3 length: 11 residues. Germline CDR1 and CDR2: LNHDA and SQIVND (reference sequence).

This chain joins TRBV7-2 and TRBJ2-5; D tentatively reads TRBD1 or TRBD2 (5 bases each). V was shortened by 0 bases and J by 5 bases, with 13 bases between the two germline ends. The CDR3 has 15 amino acids. Germline CDR1 is SGHTA and CDR2 is FQGNSA. The CDR3 nucleotides read TGTGCCAGCAGCTTAGCCCGGGGACCGTGGGAGACCCAGTACTTC. It codes for CASSLARGPWETQYF.

This chain joins TRBV18 and TRBJ2-7; the D gene is possibly TRBD2 (6 bases). The CDR3 sequence is 14 residues long. Germline V lookup: CDR1 KGHSH, CDR2 LQKENI. V dropped 6 bases and J dropped 0 bases, with 12 bases sitting between them. CDR3 residues: CASSRDFLSYEQYF. Written as DNA, the CDR3 is TGTGCCAGCTCCCGGGACTTTCTCTCCTACGAGCAGTACTTC.

The chain employs TRBV10-1 and TRBJ2-5; a weak D match, TRBD2 (5 bases). CDR3 size: 14 residues. Trimming took off 1 base at V and 7 bases at J, with 13 bases between the two ends. Germline V gene lookup returns CDR1 WNHNN and CDR2 SYGVQD (reference sequence). The CDR3 bases are TGCGCCAGCAGTGAGTTACGGGGAGCAGGGACCCAGTACTTC. Translated: CASSELRGAGTQYF.

A word on this clone: Other DNA sequences of this sample code for an identical CDR3. The rearrangement links TRBV5-4 to TRBJ2-7; D unresolved. Trimming pared 3 bases from V and 2 bases from J, leaving 3 bases between. This CDR3 has 11 residues. Germline lookup yields CDR1 SGHNT and CDR2 YYREEE (reference sequence). As DNA, the CDR3 is TGTGCCAGCAGCTCCCCCTACGAGCAGTACTTC. It is translated as CASSSPYEQYF.

Notes on this clone: The same CDR3 can be traced to other DNA sequences in this sample. The chain joins TRBV2 to TRBJ1-5, with D perhaps matching TRBD1 (5 bases). CDR3 length equals 14 residues. Trimming stripped 4 bases from V and 1 base from J, with 8 bases between. From germline, CDR1 is SNHLY and CDR2 FYNNEI. The CDR3 sequence is CASSVQGSNQPQHF. CDR3 nucleotide sequence: TGTGCCAGCAGTGTGCAGGGCAGCAATCAGCCCCAGCATTTT.

The chain links TRBV27 to TRBJ1-5, with 8 bases fitting TRBD1. The CDR3 contains 15 residues. Trimming cost V 6 bases and J 0 bases; bases outside gene matches: 4. Looked up from germline, CDR1 is MNHEY and CDR2 is SMNVEV (reference sequence). The CDR3 DNA reads TGTGCCAGCAGGGGACAGGCCGTTAGCAATCAGCCCCAGCATTTT. Its protein product is CASRGQAVSNQPQHF.

The V and J genes are TRBV6-6 and TRBJ1-5; D is undetermined. The V and J ends lost 6 bases and 0 bases respectively, with 12 bases between them. This CDR3 is built from 15 residues. CDR1 is MNHNY, CDR2 SVGAGI, per germline (reference sequence). CDR3 protein: CASSKGSASNQPQHF. The CDR3 DNA is TGTGCCAGCAGCAAAGGGAGCGCTAGCAATCAGCCCCAGCATTTT.

The chain is built from TRBV7-3 and TRBJ2-3; perhaps D is TRBD1 or TRBD2 (6 bases each). This CDR3 spans 15 amino acids. Germline V gene lookup returns CDR1 SGHTA and CDR2 FQGTGA. V was shortened by 5 bases and J by 3 bases, with 15 bases between the two germline ends. The CDR3 DNA follows: TGTGCCAGCAGCCTGACAGGAGGGACAACAGATACGCAGTATTTT. Its protein is CASSLTGGTTDTQYF. Drawing the rest from reference TRBV7-3 and TRBJ2-3, the complete variable domain is GAGVSQTPSNKVTEKGKYVELRCDPISGHTALYWYRQSLGQGPEFLIYFQGTGAADDSGLPNDRFFAVRPEGSVSTLKIQRTERGDSAVYLCASSLTGGTTDTQYFGPGTRLTVL.

This chain uses TRBV14 with TRBJ1-1, with D tentatively TRBD1 (6 bases). CDR3 length equals 15 residues. V was trimmed by 5 bases and J by 1 base, leaving 14 bases between them. Germline loops: CDR1 SGHDN, CDR2 FVKESK. CDR3 sequence: CASSRDILANTEAFF. CDR3 coding DNA: TGTGCCAGCAGCAGGGACATCTTAGCGAACACTGAAGCTTTCTTT.

This clone has only one observation. The rearrangement uses TRBV27 and TRBJ2-7; perhaps TRBD1 as D (6 bases). The CDR3 covers 14 residues. V shed 5 bases and J shed 2 bases, with 13 bases lying between them. Germline V gives CDR1 MNHEY, CDR2 SMNVEV (reference sequence). DNA for the CDR3: TGTGCCAGCAGTCCCCAGGGGATCCCCTACGAGCAGTACTTC. Protein: CASSPQGIPYEQYF.

The chain employs TRBV9 and TRBJ1-1; 9 bases are shared with TRBD1. V lost 6 bases and J lost 3; bases outside the gene matches: 9. Per germline, CDR1 SGDLS and CDR2 YYNGEE. This CDR3 is built from 15 residues. CDR3 bases: TGTGCCAGCACCCAAGGGACAGGGCGGGACACTGAAGCTTTCTTT. It translates to CASTQGTGRDTEAFF.

This chain links TRBV5-1 with TRBJ2-1; TRBD1 is a possible D gene (5 bases). Germline assignment: CDR1 SGHRS and CDR2 YFSETQ. The V end was cut by 1 base, the J end by 8 bases, with 22 bases between. This CDR3 has 17 amino acids. The CDR3 nucleotides are TGCGCCAGCAGCTTGTCCCGAACTGCCGTGGTAGGGGATGAGCAGTTCTTC. As protein: CASSLSRTAVVGDEQFF.

The CDR3 region has the DNA TGTGCCAGCAGCCTAATCGGGACTAGCGGCTACAATGAGCAGTTCTTC. Its protein is CASSLIGTSGYNEQFF. The rearrangement links TRBV9 to TRBJ2-1; 11 positions match TRBD2. Per germline, CDR1 SGDLS and CDR2 YYNGEE. V shed 4 bases and J 3 bases; nucleotides not matched to a gene: 6. The CDR3 contains 16 residues.

In regard to this clone: The germline gene is not matched at one end of the junction; a read error may be the cause. This chain uses TRBV5-4 with TRBJ2-1; TRBD2 matches 10 bases. Germline lookup yields CDR1 SGHNT and CDR2 YYREEE (reference sequence). The CDR3 runs to 15 residues. CDR3 in amino acids: CASSLSGRVYDEQFF. DNA of the CDR3: TGTGCCAGCAGCTTGAGCGGGAGGGTCTACGATGAGCAGTTCTTC.

The V gene is TRBV5-1, the J gene TRBJ2-1; D remains unclear. The CDR3 runs 14 residues. The germline gives CDR1 SGHRS, CDR2 YFSETQ. V lost 4 bases to trimming and J lost 9 bases, with 17 bases between them. In DNA, the CDR3 is TGCGCCAGCAGCCAGGACCCCCTACTGGGTGAGCAGTTCTTC. It is translated as CASSQDPLLGEQFF.